This T cell receptor beta chain was identified during a study of beta chain features in type 1 diabetes. Study in general: Comparable age, gender and cell yields were observed in patients relative to healthy donors. Summed over all samples, the examined sorted cells came to 90 million to 120 million. The study, taken as a whole, reports: TCRB CDR3s were moderately but significantly shorter in Type 1 diabetes patients in all four CD4+ subsets. Sequencing of cDNA might inflate the share of cells that strongly express TCR.

Sequencing targeted expressed TCRB transcripts, as all isolated RNA had been reverse transcribed. The assay was immunoSEQ multiplex PCR, and TCRdb's table has in-frame clones only and misses some. This sample has around 250,000 clones, with 13% to 15% found just once. This clone was observed a few times. Its target is not known. The CDR3 covers 18 residues. Trimming shortened V by 0 bases and J by 3 bases, and 21 bases separated the two germline ends. Germline CDR1 and CDR2: SGDLS and YYNGEE. The source is a woman aged 35 to 49 in good health. Sequencing was done on a sample of naive CD4+ T cells from blood. J is TRBJ1-2 and V is TRBV9; perhaps TRBD1 as D (6 bases). The CDR3 spells CASSVDPVRGFPHYGYTF. Written as DNA, the CDR3 is TGTGCCAGCAGCGTAGACCCAGTCAGGGGATTCCCTCACTATGGCTACACCTTC.